The 28 T cell receptor beta chains reported below all come from one sample, sequenced in a study of Ad26.COV2.S vaccination and SARS-CoV-2 variants (dated by TCRdb to the early 2020s). Library construction relied on the immunoSEQ multiplex PCR assay. The source is immuneACCESS, and TCRdb retained only in-frame sequences with V and J called. Part of the clones is not carried over; for the studies checked, unresolved V genes explain less than half of this, and the remainder is unexplained. In this sample the table shows around 370,000 clones, 92% of which occur a single time. 3.9% of the sample comes from the top ten. The time point label for this specimen denotes: individuals recovered from natural SARS-CoV-2 infection. Here the sequenced sample was peripheral blood, taken after recovery from COVID-19. These receptors came from a human donor who had recovered from COVID-19.

The J gene is TRBJ2-7, the V gene TRBV5-8; no definite D call. The germline V gene has CDR1 SGHTS and CDR2 YDEGEE. V lost 0 bases and J lost 3, with 4 bases in between. This CDR3 comprises 12 residues. CDR3 protein: CASSLEGYEQYF. CDR3 nucleotides: TGTGCCAGCAGCTTGGAAGGCTACGAGCAGTACTTC.

The chain links TRBV11-2 to TRBJ1-2, with TRBD1 identical over 8 bases. The CDR3 loop spans 15 amino acids. J gave up 1 base and V 4 bases, and 5 bases lay outside the gene matches. In germline, CDR1 is SGHAT, CDR2 FQNNGV. The CDR3 loop reads CASSSIRGLNYGYTF. The CDR3 nucleotides are TGTGCCAGCAGCTCCATCAGGGGGCTTAACTATGGCTACACCTTC.

This clone was found once. The DNA for the CDR3 is TGTGCCAGCACTCTGCCGGGACAACGGGTCACTGAAGCTTTCTTT. Amino acid sequence: CASTLPGQRVTEAFF. V usage is TRBV5-4 and J usage is TRBJ1-1; perhaps TRBD1 as D (6 bases). The CDR3 spans 15 residues. Germline V gives CDR1 SGHNT, CDR2 YYREEE (reference sequence). V was pared by 6 bases and J by 4 bases, with 19 bases between.

A remark on this clone: Other DNA sequences in the sample encode the same CDR3. The J gene is TRBJ1-5, the V gene TRBV7-9; tentatively, D is TRBD1 (5 bases). The CDR3 is 14 amino acids. Germline V gene sequence: CDR1 SEHNR, CDR2 FQNEAQ (reference sequence). Trimming removed 1 base from V and 4 bases from J, with 8 bases in between. In nucleotides, the CDR3 is TGTGCCAGCAGCTTAGGTGGGGGTAATCAGCCCCAGCATTTT. It is translated as CASSLGGGNQPQHF.

A few counts support this clone. V usage is TRBV7-9 and J usage is TRBJ2-7; D unresolved. The CDR3 covers 14 residues. Germline lookup yields CDR1 SEHNR and CDR2 FQNEAQ (reference sequence). V lost 3 bases and J 2 bases, leaving 11 bases between the germline ends. The CDR3 DNA reads as TGTGCCAGCAGCTTTTGGAGAGATCCCTACGAGCAGTACTTC. Its translation: CASSFWRDPYEQYF.

CDR3 nucleotide sequence: TGTGCCAGTAAGACAGGAAATCAGCCCCAGCATTTT. Translating it yields CASKTGNQPQHF. This chain links TRBV19 with TRBJ1-5, with D maybe TRBD1 (6 bases). Germline values: CDR1 LNHDA, CDR2 SQIVND (reference sequence). Trimming removed 7 bases at V and 4 bases at J, with 8 bases between. The CDR3 is 12 amino acids.

The chain links TRBV7-9 to TRBJ1-2, with 8 bases matching TRBD1. The V and J ends lost 4 bases and 4 bases, in that order; junction bases with no gene match: 11. This CDR3 is 16 amino acids long. Germline CDR1 reads SEHNR; CDR2 reads FQNEAQ (reference sequence). The chain's CDR3 is CASSSYGRDRSYGYTF. The DNA of the CDR3 is TGTGCCAGCAGCTCCTATGGCCGGGACAGGTCCTATGGCTACACCTTC.

The rearrangement joins TRBV21-1 to TRBJ1-1. TRBV21-1 is described as a pseudogene. The CDR3 is 19 residues long. In nucleotides, the CDR3 is TGTGCCAGCAGCAAAGCCATAGGTAAGGGACGGCACATGAACACTGAAGCTTTCTTT. Its translation is CASSKAIGKGRHMNTEAFF.

J is TRBJ1-2 and V is TRBV4-2, with D possibly TRBD1 on 6 matching bases. The CDR3 consists of 17 residues. Germline assignment: CDR1 LGHNA and CDR2 YNFKEQ. Trimming pared 1 base from V and 7 bases from J, leaving 22 bases between. CDR3 in amino acids: CASSQAPSETGSAGYTF. The CDR3 DNA reads TGTGCCAGCAGCCAAGCTCCTTCTGAGACAGGTTCCGCTGGCTACACCTTC.

The genes are TRBV5-5 and TRBJ1-5; D unclear. The CDR3 runs to 13 residues. Germline CDR1 and CDR2: SGHKS and YYEKEE (reference sequence). V was trimmed by 0 bases and J by 7 bases, leaving 8 bases between them. CDR3: CASSLAGGQPQHF. The DNA for the CDR3 is TGTGCCAGCAGCTTGGCTGGAGGGCAGCCCCAGCATTTT.

The rearrangement uses TRBV15 and TRBJ2-2; 7 nucleotides agree with TRBD1. J lost 3 bases, V lost 3 bases, and 1 base had no gene match. Germline lookup yields CDR1 LNHNV and CDR2 YYDKDF (reference sequence). The CDR3 length is 14 residues. The CDR3 reads CATSRTGYTGELFF. In DNA, the CDR3 is TGTGCCACCAGCAGGACAGGGTACACCGGGGAGCTGTTTTTT.

This clone occurred once. V and J are TRBV25-1 and TRBJ2-5; 8 nucleotides line up with TRBD1. The CDR3 contains 15 residues. V lost 5 bases, J lost 4 bases, and 9 bases stayed unmatched. Germline values: CDR1 MGHDK, CDR2 SYGVNS. CDR3 residues: CASSSSGGAGETQYF. CDR3 coding DNA: TGTGCCAGCAGTTCCTCAGGGGGCGCGGGAGAGACCCAGTACTTC.

This chain connects TRBV6-2 or TRBV6-3 to TRBJ2-7; D not certain. Germline V gene data show CDR1 as MNHEY and CDR2 as SVGEGT. This CDR3 is 12 amino acids long. V lost 2 bases to trimming and J lost 2 bases, with 4 bases between them. CDR3 sequence (DNA): TGTGCCAGCAGTTACGACGCCTACGAGCAGTACTTC. It encodes CASSYDAYEQYF.

To note about this clone: At one boundary the junction diverges from the germline segment, which might be a read error. This chain joins TRBV7-9 and TRBJ1-6; no reliable D call. The germline V gene encodes CDR1 SEHNR and CDR2 FQNEAQ (reference sequence). The CDR3 length is 14 residues. CDR3 DNA sequence: TGTGCCAACAGCAGAGGAGGTAATAATTCACCCCTCCACTTT. Translation gives CANSRGGNNSPLHF.

This chain connects TRBV11-1 to TRBJ1-1; 10 bases are a match to TRBD1. This CDR3 has 15 amino acids. Germline CDR1 SGHAT, CDR2 FQDESV (reference sequence). J lost 0 bases, V lost 4 bases, and 2 bases had no gene match. CDR3 region: CASSSDRGLNTEAFF. CDR3 bases: TGTGCCAGCAGCTCCGACAGGGGGCTGAACACTGAAGCTTTCTTT.

This clone was counted a single time. J is TRBJ2-1 and V is TRBV6-1, with a weak D call TRBD2 (6 bases). CDR3 size: 16 residues. V was trimmed by 3 bases and J by 0 bases, leaving 12 bases between them. Germline CDR1 is MNHNS and CDR2 is SASEGT. CDR3 nucleotides: TGTGCCAGCAGTGAGGAGGGCTCCGACTCCTACAATGAGCAGTTCTTC. Translated, it gives CASSEEGSDSYNEQFF.

The chain links TRBV7-9 to TRBJ1-6; no clear D gene. The V gene lost 1 base and the J gene lost 0 bases, with 7 bases spanning the gap. This CDR3 comprises 16 residues. Germline CDR1 SEHNR, CDR2 FQNEAQ (reference sequence). CDR3 nucleotide sequence: TGTGCCAGCAGCTTAGGGCAGAGCTCCTATAATTCACCCCTCCACTTT. It specifies CASSLGQSSYNSPLHF. The variable domain in full, with the rest retrieved from reference TRBV7-9 and TRBJ1-6, is DTGVSQNPRHKITKRGQNVTFRCDPISEHNRLYWYRQTLGQGPEFLTYFQNEAQLEKSRLLSDRFSAERPKGSFSTLEIQRTEQGDSAMYLCASSLGQSSYNSPLHFGNGTRLTVT.

V usage is TRBV6-2 or TRBV6-3 and J usage is TRBJ1-4; the D is unclear. The V and J ends lost 6 bases and 10 bases respectively, with 12 bases between them. Germline V gene lookup returns CDR1 MNHEY and CDR2 SVGEGT. The CDR3 covers 12 residues. CDR3 loop: CASSPLGRKLFF. As DNA, the CDR3 is TGTGCCAGCAGCCCCCTCGGGAGAAAACTGTTTTTT.

The rearrangement links TRBV6-5 to TRBJ2-1; D is unclear. This CDR3 comprises 11 residues. The V gene lost 4 bases and the J gene lost 9 bases, with 7 bases spanning the gap. Germline CDR1 and CDR2: MNHEY and SVGAGI. CDR3 region: CASSFGSEQFF. Here the CDR3 DNA reads TGTGCCAGCAGTTTCGGTAGTGAGCAGTTCTTC.

The rearrangement joins TRBV7-9 to TRBJ1-1; possible D gene TRBD1, 5 bases. The CDR3 extends over 13 amino acids. Germline V gives CDR1 SEHNR, CDR2 FQNEAQ (reference sequence). Trimming removed 4 bases at V and 3 bases at J, with 9 bases between. The DNA for the CDR3 is TGTGCCAGCAGCTCCAGGGTTGACACTGAAGCTTTCTTT. It translates to CASSSRVDTEAFF. Together with reference TRBV7-9 and TRBJ1-1, the CDR3 gives the full variable domain: DTGVSQNPRHKITKRGQNVTFRCDPISEHNRLYWYRQTLGQGPEFLTYFQNEAQLEKSRLLSDRFSAERPKGSFSTLEIQRTEQGDSAMYLCASSSRVDTEAFFGQGTRLTVV.

This chain joins TRBV19 and TRBJ1-5; 7 positions agree with TRBD1. V gave up 5 bases and J gave up 3 bases; unmatched junction bases: 4. The CDR3 has 14 amino acids. Germline V gene data show CDR1 as LNHDA and CDR2 as SQIVND (reference sequence). CDR3 nucleotide sequence: TGTGCCAGTAGTGTGGACAGGTTCAATCAGCCCCAGCATTTT. Translating gives CASSVDRFNQPQHF.

The rearrangement joins TRBV15 to TRBJ1-5, with D uncertain. Trimming removed 1 base from V and 1 base from J, with 11 bases in between. CDR3 length equals 16 residues. Germline CDR1 reads LNHNV; CDR2 reads YYDKDF (reference sequence). The CDR3 DNA sequence: TGTGCCACCAGCAGAGCGTATCCAGGCAGCAATCAGCCCCAGCATTTT. It is translated as CATSRAYPGSNQPQHF.

The chain carries TRBV18 and TRBJ2-7; no clear D gene. The germline V gene encodes CDR1 KGHSH and CDR2 LQKENI. The CDR3 runs 15 residues. Trimming took off 0 bases at V and 6 bases at J, with 15 bases between the two ends. Here the CDR3 reads CASSPPLAQTAEQYF. The DNA for the CDR3 is TGTGCCAGCTCACCACCTTTAGCCCAGACCGCCGAGCAGTACTTC.

The chain carries TRBV9 and TRBJ1-4; 8 bases fit TRBD1. Germline V gene data show CDR1 as SGDLS and CDR2 as YYNGEE. This CDR3 spans 17 amino acids. V gave up 4 bases and J gave up 4 bases; unmatched junction bases: 12. CDR3 nucleotides: TGTGCCAGCAGCCCAAGGACAGGGCCAGGGATTAATGAAAAACTGTTTTTT. It translates to CASSPRTGPGINEKLFF.

CDR3 DNA sequence: TGCGCCAGCAGCCAAGATGGTTCGGGACCGCTCGTCGGCGATGAGCAGTTCTTC. Amino acids: CASSQDGSGPLVGDEQFF. The chain has TRBV4-1 and TRBJ2-1; D tentatively fits TRBD1 or TRBD2 (5 bases each). V lost 0 bases to trimming and J lost 8 bases, with 23 bases between them. The V gene's germline CDR1 is MGHRA and CDR2 YSYEKL. The CDR3 loop spans 18 amino acids.

J is TRBJ2-3 and V is TRBV5-6; weak D call: TRBD2 (6 bases). CDR1 is SGHDT, CDR2 YYEEEE, per germline. Trimming removed 3 bases from V and 4 bases from J, with 12 bases in between. The CDR3 is 14 amino acids. The CDR3 DNA is TGTGCCAGCAGCTCCAAACGGGGGTCAGATACGCAGTATTTT. Translation gives CASSSKRGSDTQYF.

The rearrangement uses TRBV6-4 and TRBJ2-7; perhaps D is TRBD1 or TRBD2 (5 bases each). Germline V gene lookup returns CDR1 MRHNA and CDR2 SNTAGT. This CDR3 has 15 residues. The V gene lost 8 bases and the J gene lost 4 bases, with 21 bases spanning the gap. CDR3: CASLNGVGVGYEQYF. CDR3 nucleotides: TGTGCCAGCCTTAATGGGGTGGGGGTAGGGTACGAGCAGTACTTC.

J is TRBJ2-3 and V is TRBV9; D gene unclear. From germline, CDR1 is SGDLS and CDR2 YYNGEE. V was clipped by 0 bases and J by 6 bases, with 8 bases between them. There are 13 residues in the CDR3. In DNA, the CDR3 is TGTGCCAGCAGCGTAGATGAGCCGGATACGCAGTATTTT. Protein product: CASSVDEPDTQYF.